Below, one T cell receptor (beta chain) is given with its context. Its specificity is unknown. This specimen belongs to a study of T cell responses to AZD1222 COVID-19 vaccine. Only in-frame clones appear in the TCRdb table, and some are missing; sequencing was by immunoSEQ multiplex PCR. Of some 110,000 clones in the sample, around 89% were seen once. Trimming cost V 4 bases and J 6 bases, with 13 bases left between them. In germline, CDR1 is SGDLS, CDR2 YYNGEE. The CDR3 extends over 13 amino acids. Whole-study findings and limits: The number of AZD1222 recipients seropositive at baseline was only five or six. The CD4 TCRs associated with vaccination extended across spike and predominated at 160-218 and 743-854.

This TCR was recovered from an adult in good health. The specimen was peripheral blood, collected on day 0 of AZD1222 vaccination. The chain links TRBV9 to TRBJ1-1; a weak D match, TRBD1 (5 bases). The CDR3 reads CASSPQGRAEAFF. The CDR3 DNA follows: TGTGCCAGCAGCCCGCAGGGTCGCGCTGAAGCTTTCTTT.